This entry lists 24 T cell receptor beta chains sequenced from one sample in a study of CD8+ T cells in alopecia areata. RNA extraction and reverse transcription yielded cDNA as sequencing template. Sequenced by immunoSEQ multiplex PCR; TCRdb stores in-frame clones only, minus some. The sample holds over 95,000 clones; around 54% are singletons and the top ten take 3% to 4%. The treatment denotes: oral pan-JAK inhibitor, 5-10 mg twice daily. Sequenced here: CD4+ T cells sorted from blood, sampled at week 24, from a patient treated with tofacitinib. The source is a human donor with alopecia areata.

The J gene is TRBJ2-1, the V gene TRBV5-4, with D possibly being TRBD1 (6 bases). V dropped 2 bases and J dropped 1 base, with 10 bases sitting between them. CDR3 length: 15 residues. CDR1 and CDR2 (germline): SGHNT, YYREEE (reference sequence). CDR3 sequence: CASSLAGVSYNEQFF. CDR3 in DNA: TGTGCCAGCAGCTTAGCAGGGGTGTCCTACAATGAGCAGTTCTTC.

This chain connects TRBV4-3 to TRBJ1-5, with D possibly TRBD1 on 6 matching bases. CDR1 and CDR2 from the germline V gene are LGHNA and YSLEER. V gave up 4 bases and J gave up 9 bases, with 13 bases separating them. The CDR3 has 13 residues. CDR3 residues: CASSLNRDRPQHF. Written as DNA, the CDR3 is TGCGCCAGCAGCCTAAACAGGGACCGGCCCCAGCATTTT.

The chain joins TRBV7-2 to TRBJ2-5, with D perhaps assigned TRBD1 or TRBD2 (6 bases each). Trimming took off 0 bases at V and 9 bases at J, with 14 bases between the two ends. This CDR3 is 14 amino acids long. The germline V gene has CDR1 SGHTA and CDR2 FQGNSA. The CDR3 DNA reads TGTGCCAGCAGCTTAGCGGGGACTGAGGGGGCCCAGTACTTC. Encoded protein: CASSLAGTEGAQYF.

The chain uses TRBV30 and TRBJ2-3; tentatively, D is TRBD2 (6 bases). CDR3 length: 13 amino acids. V was clipped by 4 bases and J by 3 bases, with 11 bases between them. CDR1 and CDR2 (germline): GTSNPN, SVGIG (reference sequence). The CDR3: CAWTRLVTDTQYF. The CDR3 nucleotides are TGTGCCTGGACCCGACTAGTTACAGATACGCAGTATTTT.

V is TRBV7-2 and J is TRBJ2-5, with a possible D match to TRBD2 (5 bases). The CDR3 covers 11 residues. Between the trimmed V and J ends, which lost 5 bases and 7 bases, there was a span of 8 bases. Germline CDR1 SGHTA, CDR2 FQGNSA. The CDR3 spells CASSPGGTQYF. CDR3 DNA: TGTGCCAGCAGCCCCGGAGGGACCCAGTACTTC.

The chain recombines TRBV27 with TRBJ2-1; no definite D call. V lost 2 bases, J lost 9 bases, and 14 bases lay in between. Germline values: CDR1 MNHEY, CDR2 SMNVEV (reference sequence). This CDR3 spans 14 amino acids. CDR3 DNA: TGTGCCAGCAGTTTAGGGTCTCGGCTTTTTGAGCAGTTCTTC. Translation gives CASSLGSRLFEQFF.

Only one count was recorded for this clone. The J gene is TRBJ1-2, the V gene TRBV5-1; D is uncertain. The germline V gene has CDR1 SGHRS and CDR2 YFSETQ. The length of the CDR3 is 13 residues. Trimming removed 4 bases from V and 3 bases from J, with 10 bases in between. The CDR3 here is CASSLSGDYGYTF. The CDR3 DNA reads TGCGCCAGCAGCCTATCAGGAGACTATGGCTACACCTTC.

This clone was counted only a few times. The gene calls are TRBV6-5 and TRBJ1-3; D is ambiguous. There are 15 residues in the CDR3. The ends were cut back, 0 bases at V and 0 bases at J, with 6 bases in the middle. Per germline, CDR1 MNHEY and CDR2 SVGAGI. The CDR3 sequence: CASSYSGLSGNTIYF. CDR3 DNA: TGTGCCAGCAGTTACTCGGGTCTCTCTGGAAACACCATATATTTT.

This clone was seen a few times. This chain uses TRBV18 with TRBJ1-1, with D maybe TRBD1 (6 bases). CDR1 and CDR2 from the germline V gene are KGHSH and LQKENI. V was cut by 0 bases and J by 0 bases, with 8 bases left in between. The CDR3 consists of 15 residues. The CDR3 sequence: CASSPPGGLNTEAFF. The CDR3 coding sequence is TGTGCCAGCTCACCACCGGGGGGGCTGAACACTGAAGCTTTCTTT.

The chain recombines TRBV2 with TRBJ1-2; D uncertain. The ends were cut back, 3 bases at V and 8 bases at J, with 10 bases in the middle. This CDR3 is built from 12 residues. Per germline, CDR1 SNHLY and CDR2 FYNNEI. CDR3 nucleotides: TGTGCCAGCAGTGATGGGGTCGGGGGCTACACCTTC. Translating it yields CASSDGVGGYTF.

The chain is built from TRBV29-1 and TRBJ2-3, with no clear D. The CDR3 is 13 residues long. The V and J ends lost 0 bases and 6 bases respectively, with 10 bases between them. Germline V gene data show CDR1 as SQVTM and CDR2 as ANQGSEA. The CDR3 sequence: CSVEEVGKDTQYF. CDR3 nucleotide sequence: TGCAGCGTTGAAGAGGTAGGGAAGGATACGCAGTATTTT.

The V gene is TRBV7-9, the J gene TRBJ2-2; tentative D call: TRBD2 (5 bases). Trimming removed 2 bases from V and 6 bases from J, with 16 bases in between. The CDR3 is made up of 16 amino acids. The germline CDR1 and CDR2 sequences are SEHNR and FQNEAQ (reference sequence). The CDR3 sequence: CASSLRRPGISGELFF. Written as DNA, the CDR3 is TGTGCCAGCAGCTTACGGCGACCGGGAATATCCGGGGAGCTGTTTTTT.

Details on this clone: At one boundary the junction diverges from the germline segment, which might be a read error. V gene TRBV10-3 combines with J gene TRBJ1-1, with D uncertain. The germline gives CDR1 ENHRY, CDR2 SYGVKD. CDR3 length: 12 residues. CDR3 nucleotides: TGTGCCATCAGTGATATAAGGGATTTTCCGGCCTTT. The encoded protein is CAISDIRDFPAF.

The V call is TRBV30, the J call TRBJ1-6; weak D call: TRBD1 (5 bases). The CDR3 is made up of 13 amino acids. Germline lookup yields CDR1 GTSNPN and CDR2 SVGIG (reference sequence). V was shortened by 1 base and J by 9 bases, with 10 bases between the two germline ends. The CDR3 protein is CAWSGGAGSPLHF. DNA for the CDR3: TGTGCCTGGAGTGGGGGCGCGGGTTCACCCCTCCACTTT.

This chain links TRBV27 with TRBJ2-7; D might be TRBD1 (6 bases). The CDR3 contains 17 residues. The ends were cut back, 5 bases at V and 0 bases at J, with 20 bases in the middle. CDR1 is MNHEY and CDR2 is SMNVEV in the germline V gene (reference sequence). CDR3 protein: CASSHLLTGIDSYEQYF. DNA of the CDR3: TGTGCCAGCAGTCATCTTCTTACAGGGATCGACTCCTACGAGCAGTACTTC.

This clone appeared once. The chain combines TRBV30 with TRBJ2-1, with no clear D. CDR1 is GTSNPN, CDR2 SVGIG, per germline (reference sequence). The length of the CDR3 is 12 residues. Trimming left V 1 base short and J 5 bases short, with 6 bases between. The CDR3 reads CAWSGSDNEQFF. The CDR3 nucleotides are TGTGCCTGGAGTGGCTCGGACAATGAGCAGTTCTTC.

The chain employs TRBV2 and TRBJ2-3, with 14 bases aligning to TRBD2. The V segment lost 7 bases and the J segment 9 bases; nucleotides outside the gene matches: 9. There are 15 residues in the CDR3. Looked up from germline, CDR1 is SNHLY and CDR2 is FYNNEI. Here the CDR3 DNA reads TGTGCCAGCATGTCTTGGACTAGCGGGGGGCGGACGCAGTATTTT. Its protein product is CASMSWTSGGRTQYF. Filled out from reference TRBV2 and TRBJ2-3, the complete variable domain reads EPEVTQTPSHQVTQMGQEVILRCVPISNHLYFYWYRQILGQKVEFLVSFYNNEISEKSEIFDDQFSVERPDGSNFTLKIRSTKLEDSAMYFCASMSWTSGGRTQYFGPGTRLTVL.

The chain combines TRBV6-6 with TRBJ2-7; D is perhaps TRBD2 (5 bases). In germline, CDR1 is MNHNY, CDR2 SVGAGI (reference sequence). The V and J ends lost 6 bases and 4 bases respectively, with 19 bases between them. This CDR3 comprises 15 residues. CDR3 nucleotides: TGTGCCAGCAGCCAGCCGGGATCCACCATGTACGAGCAGTACTTC. As protein: CASSQPGSTMYEQYF.

The sample holds a few counts of this clone. The chain links TRBV5-6 to TRBJ1-2; 8 bases fit TRBD1. CDR1 SGHDT and CDR2 YYEEEE come from the germline V gene. V lost 6 bases and J lost 2; bases outside the gene matches: 3. This CDR3 has 13 residues. CDR3 protein: CASNRQGNYGYTF. The DNA for the CDR3 is TGTGCCAGCAACCGACAGGGGAACTATGGCTACACCTTC.

The chain couples TRBV30 to TRBJ1-1; D might be TRBD1 (6 bases). The ends were cut back, 7 bases at V and 4 bases at J, with 13 bases in the middle. Germline loops: CDR1 GTSNPN, CDR2 SVGIG (reference sequence). This CDR3 is built from 12 residues. In DNA form, the CDR3 reads TGTGCCTCGGACGGAGGGGGCACTGAAGCTTTCTTT. It encodes CASDGGGTEAFF.

This clone was seen a handful of times. The rearrangement uses TRBV29-1 and TRBJ2-3; weak D call: TRBD2 (5 bases). The germline V gene has CDR1 SQVTM and CDR2 ANQGSEA. V lost 3 bases and J 6 bases, leaving 16 bases between the germline ends. The CDR3 consists of 14 residues. CDR3 protein: CSVDGGSHADTQYF. As DNA, the CDR3 is TGCAGCGTTGATGGCGGGTCACACGCGGATACGCAGTATTTT.

The J gene is TRBJ2-1, the V gene TRBV10-2; 9 bases line up with TRBD1. The V gene's germline CDR1 is WSHSY and CDR2 SAAADI. With 5 bases clipped from V and 9 bases from J, the junction kept 11 bases outside the gene matches. The CDR3 is 15 residues long. CDR3 residues: CASSIRRDRDSEQFF. The CDR3 DNA sequence: TGCGCCAGCAGTATTCGTCGGGACAGGGATAGTGAGCAGTTCTTC.

J is TRBJ1-1 and V is TRBV25-1; tentative D call: TRBD1 (6 bases). Germline loops: CDR1 MGHDK, CDR2 SYGVNS. Trimming stripped 10 bases from V and 3 bases from J, with 15 bases between. This CDR3 has 13 residues. CDR3 in amino acids: CATTGTIDTEAFF. CDR3 DNA sequence: TGTGCCACCACGGGGACAATAGACACTGAAGCTTTCTTT.

This chain connects TRBV6-5 to TRBJ2-3; TRBD1 matches 7 bases. Germline CDR1 reads MNHEY; CDR2 reads SVGAGI. The length of the CDR3 is 13 residues. The V gene end was trimmed by 5 bases and the J gene end by 11 bases; junction bases not matched to a gene: 10. The CDR3 DNA sequence: TGTGCCAGCAGTGCTCAAGACAGGGCAAGGCAGTATTTT. Its translation is CASSAQDRARQYF.